The next 23 T cell receptor beta chains were all read from a single sample in a study of shared clonotypes between healthy human individuals. Method: immunoSEQ multiplex PCR; TCRdb's copy keeps in-frame clones and lacks some. Of 1.6 million or so clones in the sample, around 97% were seen once. The sequenced material came from naive CD4+ T cells sorted from blood. The sample's subset: CD45RA+ positively selected. The receptors were gathered from a man younger than 40 in good health.

The sample holds one count of this clone. This chain joins TRBV5-4 and TRBJ1-1; perhaps TRBD1 as D (6 bases). V gave up 1 base and J gave up 3 bases, with 10 bases separating them. Germline CDR1 reads SGHNT; CDR2 reads YYREEE (reference sequence). The CDR3 sequence is 14 residues long. CDR3 nucleotide sequence: TGTGCCAGCAGCTTGTGGGGGGCGGACACTGAAGCTTTCTTT. The encoded protein is CASSLWGADTEAFF.

The V call is TRBV7-9, the J call TRBJ2-1, with TRBD2 matching 9 bases. The CDR3 totals 16 residues. Losses at the gene ends were 5 bases for V and 2 bases for J; bases not matched to a gene: 7. Looked up from germline, CDR1 is SEHNR and CDR2 is FQNEAQ (reference sequence). The DNA of the CDR3 is TGTGCCAGCAGCCCTCCAGCGGGAGGCACCTACAATGAGCAGTTCTTC. Residues: CASSPPAGGTYNEQFF. The entire variable domain, with the rest obtained from reference TRBV7-9 and TRBJ2-1, is as follows: DTGVSQNPRHKITKRGQNVTFRCDPISEHNRLYWYRQTLGQGPEFLTYFQNEAQLEKSRLLSDRFSAERPKGSFSTLEIQRTEQGDSAMYLCASSPPAGGTYNEQFFGPGTRLTVL.

This rearrangement joins TRBV5-7 to TRBJ2-1, with 9 bases lining up with TRBD1. TRBV5-7 is sorted into the ORF group, with uncertain function. V was pared by 2 bases and J by 2 bases, with 8 bases of the junction left unmatched. This CDR3 contains 17 residues. Written as DNA, the CDR3 is TGTGCCAGCAGCTTAGCCGGAACAGGGGGCCCCTACAATGAGCAGTTCTTC. Translation gives CASSLAGTGGPYNEQFF.

The J gene is TRBJ1-4, the V gene TRBV5-1; the D is unclear. V lost 5 bases to trimming and J lost 0 bases, with 8 bases between them. The CDR3 has 14 amino acids. The germline gives CDR1 SGHRS, CDR2 YFSETQ. CDR3 loop: CASRNEPTNEKLFF. The CDR3 DNA follows: TGCGCCAGCAGGAATGAACCAACTAATGAAAAACTGTTTTTT.

The chain has TRBV7-3 and TRBJ2-1; 7 bases are a match to TRBD2. CDR3 length equals 16 residues. Losses at the gene ends were 5 bases for V and 0 bases for J; bases not matched to a gene: 7. Per the germline V gene, CDR1 is SGHTA and CDR2 is FQGTGA. CDR3 in amino acids: CASSPGGRASYNEQFF. The CDR3, as DNA: TGTGCCAGCAGCCCTGGGGGGAGGGCCTCCTACAATGAGCAGTTCTTC.

The rearrangement uses TRBV10-3 and TRBJ2-7; D tentatively fits TRBD1 or TRBD2 (5 bases each). The CDR3 loop spans 12 amino acids. V was clipped by 2 bases and J by 9 bases, with 11 bases between them. Germline loops: CDR1 ENHRY, CDR2 SYGVKD. As DNA, the CDR3 is TGTGCCATCAGTGAGACGACGAGGGGGCAGTACTTC. Its translation: CAISETTRGQYF.

V is TRBV9 and J is TRBJ2-2; TRBD2 aligns across 8 bases. Per germline, CDR1 SGDLS and CDR2 YYNGEE. Trimming removed 4 bases from V and 0 bases from J; junction bases left unmatched: 11. This CDR3 is 18 amino acids long. CDR3 nucleotide sequence: TGTGCCAGCAGCCTCTGGGGGTTGACTAGCGCGAACACCGGGGAGCTGTTTTTT. It is translated as CASSLWGLTSANTGELFF. The full variable domain, its missing parts supplied by reference TRBV9 and TRBJ2-2, is DSGVTQTPKHLITATGQRVTLRCSPRSGDLSVYWYQQSLDQGLQFLIQYYNGEERAKGNILERFSAQQFPDLHSELNLSSLELGDSALYFCASSLWGLTSANTGELFFGEGSRLTVL.

This chain links TRBV28 with TRBJ1-2; no definite D call. The germline V and J ends were trimmed by 7 bases and 8 bases, with 14 bases remaining between them. Germline V gives CDR1 MDHEN, CDR2 SYDVKM. The CDR3 extends over 12 amino acids. The CDR3 sequence is CASTLSTGGYTF. CDR3 bases: TGTGCCAGCACCCTTTCAACGGGAGGCTACACCTTC.

This clone was detected once. This sequence joins TRBV6-5 and TRBJ2-1, with 11 bases fitting TRBD2. From germline, CDR1 is MNHEY and CDR2 SVGAGI. The CDR3 extends over 15 amino acids. With V trimmed by 2 bases and J by 8 bases, 5 bases remained unmatched. CDR3 nucleotide sequence: TGTGCCAGCAGTTACCAGACTAGCGGGACCCATGAGCAGTTCTTC. Protein sequence: CASSYQTSGTHEQFF.

The rearrangement links TRBV7-9 to TRBJ2-1, with TRBD1 matching over 7 bases. Germline V gene lookup returns CDR1 SEHNR and CDR2 FQNEAQ (reference sequence). The CDR3 sequence is 16 residues long. Trimming at V came to 5 bases and at J to 6 bases, leaving 13 bases not matched to a gene. CDR3: CASSLAGGRPGNEQFF. Here the CDR3 DNA reads TGTGCCAGCAGCCTCGCAGGGGGTCGCCCGGGCAATGAGCAGTTCTTC.

The rearrangement joins TRBV5-4 to TRBJ2-2, with D perhaps TRBD1 or TRBD2 (6 bases each). V dropped 4 bases and J dropped 5 bases, with 12 bases sitting between them. CDR1 SGHNT and CDR2 YYREEE come from the germline V gene (reference sequence). The CDR3 covers 14 residues. This CDR3 reads CASSPRGRTGELFF. CDR3 DNA sequence: TGTGCCAGCAGCCCAAGGGGGAGGACCGGGGAGCTGTTTTTT.

This sequence joins TRBV18 and TRBJ2-5; D is uncertain. V was cut by 2 bases and J by 0 bases, with 7 bases left in between. The CDR3 contains 14 residues. CDR1 is KGHSH and CDR2 is LQKENI in the germline V gene. For the CDR3, the DNA is TGTGCCAGCTCACCAGGCAGAAACCAAGAGACCCAGTACTTC. Amino acids: CASSPGRNQETQYF.

Worth noting for this clone: The sample holds other DNA sequences that translate to the same CDR3. The rearrangement uses TRBV5-1 and TRBJ2-7; 7 nucleotides match TRBD1. The CDR3 runs to 15 residues. Trimming removed 0 bases from V and 3 bases from J; junction bases left unmatched: 6. Germline assignment: CDR1 SGHRS and CDR2 YFSETQ. CDR3: CASSLGGTVDYEQYF. CDR3 DNA sequence: TGCGCCAGCAGCTTGGGGGGGACAGTAGACTACGAGCAGTACTTC. The variable domain in full, completed from reference TRBV5-1 and TRBJ2-7, reads KAGVTQTPRYLIKTRGQQVTLSCSPISGHRSVSWYQQTPGQGLQFLFEYFSETQRNKGNFPGRFSGRQFSNSRSEMNVSTLELGDSALYLCASSLGGTVDYEQYFGPGTRLTVT.

The chain combines TRBV2 with TRBJ2-7; D is unclear. CDR3 length: 12 amino acids. Germline loops: CDR1 SNHLY, CDR2 FYNNEI. V lost 3 bases and J 1 base, leaving 4 bases between the germline ends. The CDR3 DNA is TGTGCCAGCAGTGAGCTGTCCTACGAGCAGTACTTC. Its translation is CASSELSYEQYF. Full variable domain (missing parts from reference TRBV2 and TRBJ2-7): EPEVTQTPSHQVTQMGQEVILRCVPISNHLYFYWYRQILGQKVEFLVSFYNNEISEKSEIFDDQFSVERPDGSNFTLKIRSTKLEDSAMYFCASSELSYEQYFGPGTRLTVT.

The CDR3 reads CASSLYGERYGYTF. The CDR3 nucleotides are TGTGCCAGCAGCTTATACGGGGAAAGGTATGGCTACACCTTC. The V and J genes are TRBV7-9 and TRBJ1-2; D is undetermined. CDR1 SEHNR and CDR2 FQNEAQ come from the germline V gene (reference sequence). Between the trimmed V and J ends, which lost 2 bases and 5 bases, there was a span of 12 bases. The CDR3 totals 14 residues.

The chain has TRBV7-6 and TRBJ2-2, with 11 bases identical to TRBD2. The CDR3 extends over 15 amino acids. The V gene end was trimmed by 5 bases and the J gene end by 1 base; junction bases not matched to a gene: 0. Germline loops: CDR1 SGHVS, CDR2 FNYEAQ. The CDR3 here is CASSGTSGNTGELFF. DNA for the CDR3: TGTGCCAGCAGCGGGACTAGCGGGAACACCGGGGAGCTGTTTTTT.

The CDR3 nucleotides are TGTGCCAGCAGCCGCCCGGGACAGGGGGCACACGAGCAGTACTTC. Amino acids: CASSRPGQGAHEQYF. This chain links TRBV7-2 with TRBJ2-7, with TRBD1 matching over 12 bases. The trim removed 5 bases at V and 5 bases at J, leaving 7 bases unmatched. Germline lookup yields CDR1 SGHTA and CDR2 FQGNSA. The CDR3 runs to 15 residues.

The chain's CDR3 is CASSLVGGAGEKLFF. CDR3 DNA: TGTGCCAGCAGCTTAGTGGGAGGGGCCGGTGAAAAACTGTTTTTT. This chain joins TRBV7-9 and TRBJ1-4, with a possible D match to TRBD1 (5 bases). CDR1 is SEHNR, CDR2 FQNEAQ, per germline (reference sequence). The CDR3 has 15 amino acids. V was cut by 1 base and J by 7 bases, with 13 bases left in between.

The chain has TRBV30 and TRBJ2-7; either TRBD1 or TRBD2 may fit D (5 bases each). This CDR3 has 13 amino acids. The V end lost 1 base, the J end lost 0 bases, and 7 bases lay between the germline ends. CDR1 and CDR2 (germline): GTSNPN, SVGIG (reference sequence). CDR3 residues: CAWSEGSSYEQYF. CDR3 DNA: TGTGCCTGGAGTGAGGGGAGCTCCTACGAGCAGTACTTC.

The rearrangement links TRBV28 to TRBJ1-1, with a possible D match to TRBD1 (6 bases). The CDR3 length is 14 residues. The ends were cut back, 5 bases at V and 5 bases at J, with 15 bases in the middle. Germline CDR1 is MDHEN and CDR2 is SYDVKM. CDR3 loop: CASSLQGWRTEAFF. For the CDR3, the DNA is TGTGCCAGCAGTCTTCAGGGGTGGCGTACTGAAGCTTTCTTT.

The chain employs TRBV2 and TRBJ1-5; no reliable D call. CDR1 and CDR2 (germline): SNHLY, FYNNEI. This CDR3 region has 14 residues. V shed 6 bases and J shed 4 bases, with 13 bases lying between them. As DNA, the CDR3 is TGTGCCAGCAGCCCGAACGGAGGGAATCAGCCCCAGCATTTT. It is translated as CASSPNGGNQPQHF.

Of note for this clone: This sample includes further DNA sequences coding for the same CDR3. The V gene is TRBV5-4, the J gene TRBJ1-4; D gene ambiguous. V lost 2 bases and J lost 3, with 2 bases in between. Germline values: CDR1 SGHNT, CDR2 YYREEE (reference sequence). The CDR3 consists of 12 residues. CDR3 sequence: CASSLPNEKLFF. CDR3 nucleotide sequence: TGTGCCAGCAGCTTACCTAATGAAAAACTGTTTTTT.

The V call is TRBV18, the J call TRBJ2-1; possibly TRBD1 or TRBD2 for D (6 bases each). CDR1 and CDR2 (germline): KGHSH, LQKENI. The CDR3 contains 15 residues. Trimming pared 2 bases from V and 7 bases from J, leaving 15 bases between. CDR3 sequence reads: CASSPKGGPLNEQFF. CDR3 bases: TGTGCCAGCTCACCAAAGGGGGGCCCGTTGAATGAGCAGTTCTTC.